The source of this T cell receptor beta chain is a study of T-cell reconstitution after alpha-beta-depleted transplantation in children. Researchers prepared the TCRbeta library using unique molecular identifiers, the study reports. MiXCR was run by TCRdb on the PCR reads, yielding one entry per CDR3 protein. The table lists hundreds of thousands of distinct CDR3 sequences, roughly an eighth of them singletons, with around 6.1% in the top ten. Germline-derived CDR1 and CDR2 are KGHSH and LQKENI. CDR3 size: 15 residues. The V end was cut by 1 base, the J end by 5 bases, with 9 bases between. This clonotype was counted ten times or more.

The V gene is TRBV18, the J gene TRBJ2-6; D call uncertain. The clonotype comes from a human donor who donated a stem cell graft to a child with combined immunodeficiency. The sample in question was PBMCs from the stem cell graft donor, obtained from the stem cell graft. The CDR3: CASSPQRSWANVLTF. CDR3 coding DNA: TGTGCCAGCTCACCACAGCGTTCCTGGGCCAACGTCCTGACTTTC.